This is a list of T cell receptor beta chains from one sample in a study of blood T cells in healthy people across ages. TCRdb called the 5' RACE reads again in MiXCR, with one record for every CDR3 protein. The data contain 800,000 to 950,000 distinct CDR3 sequences, 25% to 30% of them singletons. This sample also belongs to another study, concerning T cells of mothers and their children.

The sequenced sample was blood. These receptors were obtained from a woman aged 40-49 years in good health. The CDR3 runs from the conserved cysteine through the conserved F or W. Each record gives: V gene, D gene, J gene, clone size, CDR3 protein, CDR3 DNA. D genes are given only for firm matches. Only part of the rows carry a size: once, few, many, or a class if the clone is expanded.

V gene: TRBV7-9
D gene: TRBD1
J gene: TRBJ2-1
clone size: -
CDR3 protein: CASSATDRVNEQFF
CDR3 DNA: TGTGCCAGCAGCGCCACCGACAGGGTTAATGAGCAGTTCTTC

V gene: TRBV7-3
D gene: TRBD1
J gene: TRBJ2-1
clone size: many
CDR3 protein: CASSLTGQSYNEQFF
CDR3 DNA: TGTGCCAGCAGCTTAACGGGACAGTCCTACAATGAGCAGTTCTTC

V gene: TRBV9
D gene: -
J gene: TRBJ2-1
clone size: many
CDR3 protein: CASSVSPWDEQFF
CDR3 DNA: TGTGCCAGCAGCGTATCCCCGTGGGATGAGCAGTTCTTC

V gene: TRBV10-3
D gene: TRBD1
J gene: TRBJ2-1
clone size: -
CDR3 protein: CAIRRDRGTPNEQFF
CDR3 DNA: TGTGCCATCCGAAGGGACAGGGGAACCCCTAATGAGCAGTTCTTC

V gene: TRBV20-1
D gene: TRBD2
J gene: TRBJ2-7
clone size: many
CDR3 protein: CSAWATGGSYEQYF
CDR3 DNA: TGCAGTGCCTGGGCGACGGGGGGGTCCTACGAGCAGTACTTC

V gene: TRBV9
D gene: -
J gene: TRBJ1-4
clone size: -
CDR3 protein: CASSVVRPGVGRPREATNEKLFF
CDR3 DNA: TGTGCCAGCAGCGTAGTTCGGCCGGGGGTGGGTAGACCGAGGGAAGCAACTAATGAAAAACTGTTTTTT

V gene: TRBV7-9
D gene: -
J gene: TRBJ1-2
clone size: many
CDR3 protein: CASRDVAYGYTF
CDR3 DNA: TGTGCCAGCAGGGACGTCGCCTATGGCTACACCTTC

V gene: TRBV7-2
D gene: -
J gene: TRBJ1-4
clone size: few
CDR3 protein: CASSLALAREKLFF
CDR3 DNA: TGTGCCAGCAGCTTAGCCCTAGCGCGTGAAAAACTGTTTTTT

V gene: TRBV12-3/TRBV12-4
D gene: TRBD1
J gene: TRBJ2-2
clone size: -
CDR3 protein: CASSRDRPNTGELFF
CDR3 DNA: TGTGCCAGCAGCAGGGACAGACCGAACACCGGGGAGCTGTTTTTT

V gene: TRBV7-9
D gene: -
J gene: TRBJ2-7
clone size: -
CDR3 protein: CASRESPSVAYNEQYF
CDR3 DNA: TGTGCCAGTCGCGAGAGTCCGTCCGTAGCCTACAATGAGCAGTACTTC